A selection of T cell receptor beta chains follows, all from one sample in a study of T cell changes during pregnancy in multiple sclerosis. This table comes from immunoSEQ multiplex PCR, and its TCRdb copy is limited to in-frame clones, with some not included. Of about 64,000 clones detected, about nine tenths appear once; the ten largest clones hold about 1.5%. The sample in question was peripheral blood, obtained in the second trimester of pregnancy. The source of these receptors is a female donor with multiple sclerosis, enrolled in a pregnancy study. Both conserved end residues are part of each CDR3. Fields, in order: D gene, J gene, clone size, V gene, CDR3 DNA, CDR3 protein. D genes are given only for firm matches. Not all rows give a size; the values are once, few, many and, for expanded clones, a class.

d_gene: NA
j_gene: TRBJ2-3
abundance: NA
v_gene: TRBV5-6
CDR3nt: TGTGCCAGCAGCAAGCTTAGGACAGTTAGCACAGATACGCAGTATTTT
CDR3aa: CASSKLRTVSTDTQYF

d_gene: TRBD1
j_gene: TRBJ1-2
abundance: once
v_gene: TRBV7-9
CDR3nt: TGTGCCAGCAGCTTACTTCCGTCCGGACAGGGAGGCTATGGCTACACCTTC
CDR3aa: CASSLLPSGQGGYGYTF

d_gene: NA
j_gene: TRBJ2-1
abundance: NA
v_gene: TRBV7-2
CDR3nt: TGTGCCAGCAGCCGGCGGGCGGTAGGGCTCTACAATGAGCAGTTCTTC
CDR3aa: CASSRRAVGLYNEQFF

d_gene: NA
j_gene: TRBJ2-1
abundance: NA
v_gene: TRBV5-6
CDR3nt: TGTGCCAGCAGCTTCCCATTTAATGAGCAGTTCTTC
CDR3aa: CASSFPFNEQFF

d_gene: TRBD1
j_gene: TRBJ2-5
abundance: NA
v_gene: TRBV19
CDR3nt: TGTGCCAGTAGTCCGAGGACAGGGAGTGGAGAGACCCAGTACTTC
CDR3aa: CASSPRTGSGETQYF

d_gene: TRBD1
j_gene: TRBJ1-5
abundance: NA
v_gene: TRBV30
CDR3nt: TGTGCCTGGAGACGGACAGGGAGTTATCAGCCCCAGCATTTT
CDR3aa: CAWRRTGSYQPQHF

d_gene: NA
j_gene: TRBJ2-2
abundance: NA
v_gene: TRBV30
CDR3nt: TGTGCCTGGTCGGCGGGCCCCGGGGAGCTGTTTTTT
CDR3aa: CAWSAGPGELFF

d_gene: NA
j_gene: TRBJ2-4
abundance: NA
v_gene: TRBV27
CDR3nt: TGTGCCAGCAGTTTAGGGGTAGGACTAAGAAACATTCAGTACTTC
CDR3aa: CASSLGVGLRNIQYF

d_gene: TRBD1
j_gene: TRBJ2-1
abundance: NA
v_gene: TRBV19
CDR3nt: TGTGCCAGTAGTGCCCGGGACAGGGTATCCAATGAGCAGTTCTTC
CDR3aa: CASSARDRVSNEQFF

d_gene: NA
j_gene: TRBJ2-7
abundance: NA
v_gene: TRBV5-6
CDR3nt: TGTGCCAGCAGCTTTATAGCCCCCGGCGTGGAGCAGTACTTC
CDR3aa: CASSFIAPGVEQYF

d_gene: NA
j_gene: TRBJ2-1
abundance: NA
v_gene: TRBV7-9
CDR3nt: TGTGCCAGCAGCTTAGAGAGGTTGTATGAGCAGTTCTTC
CDR3aa: CASSLERLYEQFF

d_gene: TRBD1
j_gene: TRBJ2-3
abundance: NA
v_gene: TRBV14
CDR3nt: TGTGCCAGCAGCCAAGGCGGGACAGGGGTCGCAGATACGCAGTATTTT
CDR3aa: CASSQGGTGVADTQYF

d_gene: NA
j_gene: TRBJ1-5
abundance: NA
v_gene: TRBV6-5
CDR3nt: TGTGCCAGCAGCCGGAGCCAGCCCCAGCATTTT
CDR3aa: CASSRSQPQHF

d_gene: NA
j_gene: TRBJ1-1
abundance: once
v_gene: TRBV15
CDR3nt: TGTGCCACCGCTACCGACACTGAAGCTTTCTTT
CDR3aa: CATATDTEAFF

d_gene: NA
j_gene: TRBJ1-1
abundance: NA
v_gene: TRBV5-6
CDR3nt: TGTGCCAGCAGACGTAGACAGAACACTGAAGCTTTCTTT
CDR3aa: CASRRRQNTEAFF

d_gene: NA
j_gene: TRBJ1-5
abundance: NA
v_gene: TRBV18
CDR3nt: TGTGCCAGCTCCCCCCGAACAGATCAGCCCCAGCATTTT
CDR3aa: CASSPRTDQPQHF

d_gene: NA
j_gene: TRBJ1-2
abundance: NA
v_gene: TRBV7-9
CDR3nt: TGTGCCAGCAGCTTGACCACCGGGGGACATGGCTACACCTTC
CDR3aa: CASSLTTGGHGYTF

d_gene: TRBD2
j_gene: TRBJ2-5
abundance: NA
v_gene: TRBV4-2
CDR3nt: TGTGCCAGCAGCCGGACTAGCGGAGCGCTCCTGGAGACCCAGTACTTC
CDR3aa: CASSRTSGALLETQYF

d_gene: TRBD1
j_gene: TRBJ2-2
abundance: NA
v_gene: TRBV4-2
CDR3nt: TGTGCCAGCAGCCAAGTTTCGACAGGGGGGTTTAGCGGGGAGCTGTTTTTT
CDR3aa: CASSQVSTGGFSGELFF

d_gene: NA
j_gene: TRBJ2-7
abundance: NA
v_gene: TRBV5-4
CDR3nt: TGTGCCAGCAGCTTTCCGGACAGTTCTTACGAGCAGTACTTC
CDR3aa: CASSFPDSSYEQYF

d_gene: NA
j_gene: TRBJ1-2
abundance: NA
v_gene: TRBV11-1
CDR3nt: TGTGCCAGCAGCCCTAGAGGGCGTGGGGGCTACACCTTC
CDR3aa: CASSPRGRGGYTF

d_gene: NA
j_gene: TRBJ2-1
abundance: NA
v_gene: TRBV19
CDR3nt: TGTGCCAGTAGTATTTCGCGGGGCTACAATGAGCAGTTCTTC
CDR3aa: CASSISRGYNEQFF

d_gene: NA
j_gene: TRBJ2-7
abundance: NA
v_gene: TRBV19
CDR3nt: TGTGCCAGTAGTTCTTCAGTAGGGAGCTCCTACGAGCAGTACTTC
CDR3aa: CASSSSVGSSYEQYF

d_gene: NA
j_gene: TRBJ2-5
abundance: NA
v_gene: TRBV29-1
CDR3nt: TGCAGCGTTGAGGTCTGGCGGGGGCTCCAAGAGACCCAGTACTTC
CDR3aa: CSVEVWRGLQETQYF

d_gene: TRBD1
j_gene: TRBJ1-2
abundance: NA
v_gene: TRBV7-9
CDR3nt: TGTGCCAGCAGCTTATCCGGGACAGCCTACGGGAGCAATGGCTGCACCTTC
CDR3aa: CASSLSGTAYGSNGCTF

d_gene: NA
j_gene: TRBJ2-7
abundance: NA
v_gene: TRBV6-1
CDR3nt: TGTGCCGGATCGGCGGGGACCACCTACGAGCAGTACTTC
CDR3aa: CAGSAGTTYEQYF

d_gene: NA
j_gene: TRBJ1-2
abundance: once
v_gene: TRBV5-4
CDR3nt: TGTGCCAGCAGCTTGACTCGGGACAAAGGCTACACCTTC
CDR3aa: CASSLTRDKGYTF

d_gene: NA
j_gene: TRBJ2-2
abundance: once
v_gene: TRBV5-6
CDR3nt: TGTGCCAGCAGCCCAACCCAGGTTAAAGCCGGGGAGCTGTTTTTT
CDR3aa: CASSPTQVKAGELFF

d_gene: TRBD2
j_gene: TRBJ2-4
abundance: NA
v_gene: TRBV11-2
CDR3nt: TGTGCCAGCAGCTTAGACGGACTAGCGGGAGATTTAGCCAAAAACATTCAGTACTTC
CDR3aa: CASSLDGLAGDLAKNIQYF

d_gene: NA
j_gene: TRBJ2-3
abundance: NA
v_gene: TRBV28
CDR3nt: TGTGCCAGCAGCCAGGGTGGAGATACGCAGTATTTT
CDR3aa: CASSQGGDTQYF

d_gene: TRBD1
j_gene: TRBJ2-1
abundance: NA
v_gene: TRBV27
CDR3nt: TGTGCCAGCAGTCCCTTAAGGGACAGGTACAATGAGCAGTTCTTC
CDR3aa: CASSPLRDRYNEQFF

d_gene: NA
j_gene: TRBJ2-1
abundance: NA
v_gene: TRBV7-8
CDR3nt: TGTGCCAGCAGCTTAGTCCGGGAATATGAGCAGTTCTTC
CDR3aa: CASSLVREYEQFF

d_gene: NA
j_gene: TRBJ1-5
abundance: NA
v_gene: TRBV28
CDR3nt: TGTGCCAGCAGTTTAGGAGGGGTTCAGCCCCAGCATTTT
CDR3aa: CASSLGGVQPQHF

d_gene: NA
j_gene: TRBJ2-1
abundance: NA
v_gene: TRBV29-1
CDR3nt: TGCAGCGTAGACAGAAACAATGAGCAGTTCTTC
CDR3aa: CSVDRNNEQFF

d_gene: NA
j_gene: TRBJ2-3
abundance: NA
v_gene: TRBV5-1
CDR3nt: TGCGCCAGCAGGTTCGACTCAGATACGCAGTATTTT
CDR3aa: CASRFDSDTQYF

d_gene: TRBD2
j_gene: TRBJ2-1
abundance: once
v_gene: TRBV5-1
CDR3nt: TGCGCCAGCAGCCCCCCCGGGACTAGCGGGAGTTATGAGCAGTTCTTC
CDR3aa: CASSPPGTSGSYEQFF

d_gene: TRBD2
j_gene: TRBJ2-2
abundance: NA
v_gene: TRBV10-3
CDR3nt: TGTGCCATCAGTGGAAATACCGGGACTACCCGCACCGGGGAGCTGTTTTTT
CDR3aa: CAISGNTGTTRTGELFF

d_gene: TRBD2
j_gene: TRBJ2-1
abundance: few
v_gene: TRBV5-1
CDR3nt: TGCGCCAGCAGCCAGACTAGCGGGAATGAGCAGTTCTTC
CDR3aa: CASSQTSGNEQFF

d_gene: TRBD1
j_gene: TRBJ1-2
abundance: NA
v_gene: TRBV4-1
CDR3nt: TGCGCCAGCAGCCAAGGTGGACAGGGATTCTATGGCTACACCTTC
CDR3aa: CASSQGGQGFYGYTF

d_gene: NA
j_gene: TRBJ2-1
abundance: NA
v_gene: TRBV30
CDR3nt: TGTGCCTGGAGAACCAGCGGATACTACAATGAGCAGTTCTTC
CDR3aa: CAWRTSGYYNEQFF